This record looks at one T cell receptor (beta chain) sequence and its context. Its specificity is unknown. Sequenced by immunoSEQ multiplex PCR; TCRdb stores in-frame clones only, minus some. The sample has approximately 88,000 clones; about 88% are singletons. These data come from a study of OX40 agonist ivuxolimab in advanced cancers. Study observations and caveats: Clonal expansion from baseline to week 6 occurred in both CD4+ and CD8+ T cells.

In germline, CDR1 is GTSNPN, CDR2 SVGIG (reference sequence). Trimming cost V 1 base and J 0 bases, with 11 bases left between them. The CDR3 totals 15 residues. Sample: CD4+ or CD8+ T cells sorted from blood, taken in a trial of the OX40 agonist ivuxolimab. The TCR comes from an adult with an advanced solid tumor such as melanoma, head and neck, liver or kidney cancer. The chain employs TRBV30 and TRBJ2-3, with a tentative D call TRBD2 (5 bases). CDR3 residues: CAWSGLARSTDTQYF. The CDR3 DNA is TGTGCCTGGAGTGGGCTAGCTCGCAGCACAGATACGCAGTATTTT.